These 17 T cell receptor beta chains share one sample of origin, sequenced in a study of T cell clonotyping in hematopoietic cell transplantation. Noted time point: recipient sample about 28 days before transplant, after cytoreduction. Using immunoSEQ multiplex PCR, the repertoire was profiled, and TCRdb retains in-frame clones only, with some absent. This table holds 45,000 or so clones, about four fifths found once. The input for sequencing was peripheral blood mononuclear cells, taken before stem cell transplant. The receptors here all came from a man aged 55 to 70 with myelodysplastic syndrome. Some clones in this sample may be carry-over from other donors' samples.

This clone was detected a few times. Here the CDR3 reads CASSQDRATYYEQYF. The DNA of the CDR3 is TGCGCCAGCAGCCAAGATAGGGCGACATACTACGAGCAGTACTTC. V and J are TRBV4-3 and TRBJ2-7; D is unclear. CDR1 is LGHNA, CDR2 YSLEER, per germline. V gave up 0 bases and J gave up 3 bases, with 12 bases separating them. The CDR3 contains 15 residues.

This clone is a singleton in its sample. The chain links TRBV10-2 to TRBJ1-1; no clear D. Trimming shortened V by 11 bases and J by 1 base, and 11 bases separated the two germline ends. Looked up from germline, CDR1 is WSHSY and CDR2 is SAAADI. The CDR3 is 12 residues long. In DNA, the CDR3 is TGCGCCTGCGAGGGCAGGAACACTGAAGCTTTCTTT. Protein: CACEGRNTEAFF.

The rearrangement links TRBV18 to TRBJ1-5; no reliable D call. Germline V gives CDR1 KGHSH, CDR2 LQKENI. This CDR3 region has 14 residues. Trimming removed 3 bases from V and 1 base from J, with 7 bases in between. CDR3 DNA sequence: TGTGCCAGCTCACCGGACGGCAGCAATCAGCCCCAGCATTTT. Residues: CASSPDGSNQPQHF.

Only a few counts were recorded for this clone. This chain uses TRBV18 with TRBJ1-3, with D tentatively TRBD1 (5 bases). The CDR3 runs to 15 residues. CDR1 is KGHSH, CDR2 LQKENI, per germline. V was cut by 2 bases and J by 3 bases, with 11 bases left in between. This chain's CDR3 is CASSPDSSFGNTIYF. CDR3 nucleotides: TGTGCCAGCTCACCAGACAGCTCTTTTGGAAACACCATATATTTT.

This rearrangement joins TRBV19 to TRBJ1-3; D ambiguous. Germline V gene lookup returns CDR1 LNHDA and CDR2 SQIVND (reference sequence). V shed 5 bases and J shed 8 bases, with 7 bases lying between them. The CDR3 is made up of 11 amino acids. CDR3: CASSPRDTIYF. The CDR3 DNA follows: TGTGCCAGTAGTCCCCGGGACACCATATATTTT.

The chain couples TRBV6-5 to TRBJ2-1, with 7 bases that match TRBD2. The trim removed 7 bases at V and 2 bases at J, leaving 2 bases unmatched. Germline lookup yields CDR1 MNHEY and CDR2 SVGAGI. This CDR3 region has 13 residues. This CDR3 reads CASTRGAYNEQFF. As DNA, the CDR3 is TGTGCCAGCACCCGGGGGGCCTACAATGAGCAGTTCTTC.

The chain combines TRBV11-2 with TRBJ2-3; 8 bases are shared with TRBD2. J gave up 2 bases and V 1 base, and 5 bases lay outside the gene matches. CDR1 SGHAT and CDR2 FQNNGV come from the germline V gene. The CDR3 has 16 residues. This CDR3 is CASSLGAGGHTDTQYF. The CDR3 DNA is TGTGCCAGCAGCTTAGGGGCGGGGGGCCACACAGATACGCAGTATTTT.

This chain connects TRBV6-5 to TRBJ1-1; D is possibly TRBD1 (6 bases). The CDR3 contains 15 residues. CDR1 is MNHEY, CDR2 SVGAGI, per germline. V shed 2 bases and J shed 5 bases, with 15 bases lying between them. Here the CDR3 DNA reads TGTGCCAGCAGTTACCAGGGGTCTGGGTGGACTGAAGCTTTCTTT. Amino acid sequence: CASSYQGSGWTEAFF.

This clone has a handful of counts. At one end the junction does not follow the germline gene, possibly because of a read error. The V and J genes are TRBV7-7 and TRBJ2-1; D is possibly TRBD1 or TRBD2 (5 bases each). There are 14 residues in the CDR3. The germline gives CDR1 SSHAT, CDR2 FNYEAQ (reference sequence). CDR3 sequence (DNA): TGTGCTAGCAGCTTACTCGGGACGGCGAATGAGCAGTTCTTC. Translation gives CASSLLGTANEQFF. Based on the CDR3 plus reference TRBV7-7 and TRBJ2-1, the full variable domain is GAGVSQSPRYKVTKRGQDVTLRCDPISSHATLYWYQQALGQGPEFLTYFNYEAQPDKSGLPSDRFSAERPEGSISTLTIQRTEQRDSAMYRCASSLLGTANEQFFGPGTRLTVL.

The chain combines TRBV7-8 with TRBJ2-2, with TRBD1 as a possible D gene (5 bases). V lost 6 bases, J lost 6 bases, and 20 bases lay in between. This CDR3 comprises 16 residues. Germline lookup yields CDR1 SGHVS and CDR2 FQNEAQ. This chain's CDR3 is CASSYQTWGRAGELFF. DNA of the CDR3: TGTGCCAGCAGTTACCAAACATGGGGCAGGGCCGGGGAGCTGTTTTTT.

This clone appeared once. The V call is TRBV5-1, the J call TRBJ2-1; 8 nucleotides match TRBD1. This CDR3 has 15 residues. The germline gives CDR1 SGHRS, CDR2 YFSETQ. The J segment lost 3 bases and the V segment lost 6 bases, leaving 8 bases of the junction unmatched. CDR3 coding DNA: TGCGCCAGCACTCTAGGGACAGGTTTCTACAATGAGCAGTTCTTC. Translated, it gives CASTLGTGFYNEQFF. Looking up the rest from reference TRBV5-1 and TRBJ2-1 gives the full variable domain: KAGVTQTPRYLIKTRGQQVTLSCSPISGHRSVSWYQQTPGQGLQFLFEYFSETQRNKGNFPGRFSGRQFSNSRSEMNVSTLELGDSALYLCASTLGTGFYNEQFFGPGTRLTVL.

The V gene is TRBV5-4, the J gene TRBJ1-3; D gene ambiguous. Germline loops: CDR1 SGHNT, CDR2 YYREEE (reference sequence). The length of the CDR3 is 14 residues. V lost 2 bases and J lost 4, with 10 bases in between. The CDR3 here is CASSFEGFGNTIYF. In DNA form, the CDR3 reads TGTGCCAGCAGCTTCGAAGGGTTCGGAAACACCATATATTTT.

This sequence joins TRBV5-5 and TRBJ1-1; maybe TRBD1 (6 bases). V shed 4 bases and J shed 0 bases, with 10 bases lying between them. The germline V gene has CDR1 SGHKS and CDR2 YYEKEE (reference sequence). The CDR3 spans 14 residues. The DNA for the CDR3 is TGTGCCAGCAGCACGGGACACTTGAACACTGAAGCTTTCTTT. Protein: CASSTGHLNTEAFF.

For the CDR3, the DNA is TGTGCCAGCAGCGTAAGAGGTACGCGGGGGGGAAATGAGCAGTTCTTC. Its protein is CASSVRGTRGGNEQFF. The gene calls are TRBV11-2 and TRBJ2-1; 9 nucleotides agree with TRBD2. The J segment lost 7 bases and the V segment lost 5 bases, leaving 12 bases of the junction unmatched. Germline V gene lookup returns CDR1 SGHAT and CDR2 FQNNGV. This CDR3 has 16 residues.

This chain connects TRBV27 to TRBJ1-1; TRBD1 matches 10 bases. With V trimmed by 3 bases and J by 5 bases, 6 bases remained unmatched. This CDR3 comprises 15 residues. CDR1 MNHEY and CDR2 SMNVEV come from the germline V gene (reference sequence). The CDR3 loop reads CASSFGTGVVTEAFF. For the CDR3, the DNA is TGTGCCAGCAGTTTTGGGACAGGGGTGGTTACTGAAGCTTTCTTT.

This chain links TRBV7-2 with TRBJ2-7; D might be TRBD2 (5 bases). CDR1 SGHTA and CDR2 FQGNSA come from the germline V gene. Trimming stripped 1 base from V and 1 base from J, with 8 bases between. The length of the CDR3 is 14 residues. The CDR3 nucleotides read TGTGCCAGCAGCTTAGGGCCGGGATCCTACGAGCAGTACTTC. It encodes CASSLGPGSYEQYF.

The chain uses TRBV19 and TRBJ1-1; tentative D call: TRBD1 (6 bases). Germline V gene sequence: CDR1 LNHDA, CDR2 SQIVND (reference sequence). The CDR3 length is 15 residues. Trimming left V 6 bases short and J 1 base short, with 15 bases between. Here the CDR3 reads CASRWRTEGNTEAFF. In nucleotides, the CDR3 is TGTGCCAGTAGATGGCGGACAGAGGGGAACACTGAAGCTTTCTTT.